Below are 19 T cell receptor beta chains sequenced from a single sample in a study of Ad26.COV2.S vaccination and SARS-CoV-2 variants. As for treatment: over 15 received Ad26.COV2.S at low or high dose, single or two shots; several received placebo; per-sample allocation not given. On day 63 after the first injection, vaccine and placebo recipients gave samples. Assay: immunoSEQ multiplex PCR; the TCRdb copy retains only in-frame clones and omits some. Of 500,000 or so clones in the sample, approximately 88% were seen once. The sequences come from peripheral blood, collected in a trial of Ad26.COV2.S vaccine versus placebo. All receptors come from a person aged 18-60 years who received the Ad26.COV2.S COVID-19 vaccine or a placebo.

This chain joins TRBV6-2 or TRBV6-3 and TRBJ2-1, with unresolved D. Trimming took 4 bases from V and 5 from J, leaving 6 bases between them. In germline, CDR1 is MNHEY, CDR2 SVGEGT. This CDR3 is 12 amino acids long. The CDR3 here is CASSFPDNEQFF. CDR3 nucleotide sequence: TGTGCCAGCAGTTTTCCGGACAATGAGCAGTTCTTC.

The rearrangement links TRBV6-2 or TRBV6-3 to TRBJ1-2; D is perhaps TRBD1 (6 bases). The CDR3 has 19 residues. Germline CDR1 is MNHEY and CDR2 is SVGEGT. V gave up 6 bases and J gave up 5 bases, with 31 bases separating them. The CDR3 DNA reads TGTGCCAGCAGCAGCCTTATAGGGACACCGTCACCTTGGAGTTATGGCTACACCTTC. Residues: CASSSLIGTPSPWSYGYTF.

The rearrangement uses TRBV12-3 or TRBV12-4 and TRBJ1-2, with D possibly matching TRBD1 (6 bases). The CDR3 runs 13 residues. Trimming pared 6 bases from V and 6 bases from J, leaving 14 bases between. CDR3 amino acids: CASSRDRTHGYTF. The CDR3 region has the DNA TGTGCCAGCAGCAGAGACAGGACCCATGGCTACACCTTC.

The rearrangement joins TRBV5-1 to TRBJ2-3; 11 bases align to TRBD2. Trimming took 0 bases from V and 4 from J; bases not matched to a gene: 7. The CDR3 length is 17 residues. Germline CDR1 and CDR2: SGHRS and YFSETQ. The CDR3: CASSLGPTSGTADTQYF. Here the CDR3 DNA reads TGCGCCAGCAGCTTGGGCCCGACTAGCGGGACCGCAGATACGCAGTATTTT.

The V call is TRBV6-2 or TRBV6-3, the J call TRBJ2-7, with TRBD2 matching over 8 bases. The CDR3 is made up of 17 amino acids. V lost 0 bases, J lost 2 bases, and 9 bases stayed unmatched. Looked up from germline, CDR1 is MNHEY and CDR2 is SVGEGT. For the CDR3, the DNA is TGTGCCAGCAGTTACTCGATGGGTAGCGGGGCCGCCTACGAGCAGTACTTC. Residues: CASSYSMGSGAAYEQYF.

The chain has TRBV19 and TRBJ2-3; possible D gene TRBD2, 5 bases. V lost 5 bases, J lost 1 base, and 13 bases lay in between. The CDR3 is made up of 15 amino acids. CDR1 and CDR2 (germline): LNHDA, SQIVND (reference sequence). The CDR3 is CASSHRGGGTDTQYF. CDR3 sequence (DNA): TGTGCCAGTAGTCATCGGGGTGGGGGCACAGATACGCAGTATTTT.

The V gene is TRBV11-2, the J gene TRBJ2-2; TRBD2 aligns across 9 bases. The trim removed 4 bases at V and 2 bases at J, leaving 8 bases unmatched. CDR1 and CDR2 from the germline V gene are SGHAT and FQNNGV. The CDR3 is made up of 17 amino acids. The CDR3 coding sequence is TGTGCCAGCAGCTATAGGTCTAGCGGGGTTAACACCGGGGAGCTGTTTTTT. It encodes CASSYRSSGVNTGELFF.

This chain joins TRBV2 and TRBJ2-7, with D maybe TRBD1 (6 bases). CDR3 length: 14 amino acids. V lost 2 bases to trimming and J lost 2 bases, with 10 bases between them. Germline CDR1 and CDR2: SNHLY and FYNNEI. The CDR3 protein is CASSEPGATYEQYF. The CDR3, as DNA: TGTGCCAGCAGTGAACCAGGGGCAACCTACGAGCAGTACTTC.

CDR3 amino acids: CAWGASSDTQYF. The CDR3 nucleotides read TGTGCCTGGGGGGCGTCAAGCGATACGCAGTATTTT. V gene TRBV30 combines with J gene TRBJ2-3; D is perhaps TRBD1 (5 bases). This CDR3 region has 12 residues. Per the germline V gene, CDR1 is GTSNPN and CDR2 is SVGIG (reference sequence). Trimming removed 5 bases from V and 6 bases from J, with 12 bases in between.

As DNA, the CDR3 is TGTGCCAGCAGCTTAGTTTGGGCAGGGGAGGAAAAACTGTTTTTT. It translates to CASSLVWAGEEKLFF. The rearrangement uses TRBV7-9 and TRBJ1-4; D perhaps matches TRBD1 (6 bases). Germline V lookup: CDR1 SEHNR, CDR2 FQNEAQ (reference sequence). V lost 1 base to trimming and J lost 8 bases, with 14 bases between them. The CDR3 is made up of 15 amino acids.

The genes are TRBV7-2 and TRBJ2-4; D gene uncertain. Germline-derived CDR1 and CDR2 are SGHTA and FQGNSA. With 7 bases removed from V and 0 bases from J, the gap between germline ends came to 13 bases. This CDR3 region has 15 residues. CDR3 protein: CASKRDVLAKNIQYF. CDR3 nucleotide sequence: TGTGCCAGCAAGAGAGACGTTTTAGCCAAAAACATTCAGTACTTC.

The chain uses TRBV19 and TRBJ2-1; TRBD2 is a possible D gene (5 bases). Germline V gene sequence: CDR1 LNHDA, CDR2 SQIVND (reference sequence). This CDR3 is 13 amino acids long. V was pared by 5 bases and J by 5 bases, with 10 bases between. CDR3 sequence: CASSHRADNEQFF. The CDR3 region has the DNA TGTGCCAGTAGTCACAGAGCGGACAATGAGCAGTTCTTC.

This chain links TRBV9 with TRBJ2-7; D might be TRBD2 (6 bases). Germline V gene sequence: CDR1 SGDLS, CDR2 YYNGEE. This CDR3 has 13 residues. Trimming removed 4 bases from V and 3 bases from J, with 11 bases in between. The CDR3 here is CASSRGGVYEQYF. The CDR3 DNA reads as TGTGCCAGCAGCCGGGGAGGAGTCTACGAGCAGTACTTC.

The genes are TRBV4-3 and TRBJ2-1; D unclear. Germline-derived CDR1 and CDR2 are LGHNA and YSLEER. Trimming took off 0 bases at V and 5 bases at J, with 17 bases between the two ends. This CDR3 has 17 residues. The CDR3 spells CASSQDEDGWVDNEQFF. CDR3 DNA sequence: TGCGCCAGCAGCCAAGATGAGGATGGGTGGGTCGACAATGAGCAGTTCTTC.

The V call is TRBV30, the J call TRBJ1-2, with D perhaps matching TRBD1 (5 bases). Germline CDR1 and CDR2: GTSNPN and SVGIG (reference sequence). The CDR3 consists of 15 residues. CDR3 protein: CAGGSLGSANYGYTF. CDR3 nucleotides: TGTGCGGGGGGTTCCTTGGGGTCAGCTAACTATGGCTACACCTTC.

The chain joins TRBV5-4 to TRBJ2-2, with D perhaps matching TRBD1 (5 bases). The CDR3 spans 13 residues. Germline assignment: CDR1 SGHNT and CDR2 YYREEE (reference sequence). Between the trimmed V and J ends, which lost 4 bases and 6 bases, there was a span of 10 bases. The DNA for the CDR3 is TGTGCCAGCAGCCCATCAGGGCCCGGGGAGCTGTTTTTT. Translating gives CASSPSGPGELFF.

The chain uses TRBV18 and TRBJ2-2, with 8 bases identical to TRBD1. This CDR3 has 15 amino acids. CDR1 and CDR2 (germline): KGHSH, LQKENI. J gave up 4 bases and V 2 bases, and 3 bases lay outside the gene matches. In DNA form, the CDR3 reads TGTGCCAGCTCACCAGGAACAGGGGGCACCGGGGAGCTGTTTTTT. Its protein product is CASSPGTGGTGELFF.

The CDR3 bases are TGTGCCAGCAGCTTAGCCCGGAGGGGCTACAATGAGCAGTTCTTC. Encoded protein: CASSLARRGYNEQFF. The rearrangement uses TRBV7-3 and TRBJ2-1, with D possibly TRBD2 on 6 matching bases. This CDR3 comprises 15 residues. Germline CDR1 and CDR2: SGHTA and FQGTGA. Trimming cost V 2 bases and J 3 bases, with 11 bases left between them.

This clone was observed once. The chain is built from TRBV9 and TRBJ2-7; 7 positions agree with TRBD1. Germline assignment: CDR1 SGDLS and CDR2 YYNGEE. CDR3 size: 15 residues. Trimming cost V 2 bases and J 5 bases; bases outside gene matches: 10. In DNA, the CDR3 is TGTGCCAGCAGCGTCGGGCGTGGGACAGTTCACGAGCAGTACTTC. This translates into CASSVGRGTVHEQYF. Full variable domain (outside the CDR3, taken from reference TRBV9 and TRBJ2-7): DSGVTQTPKHLITATGQRVTLRCSPRSGDLSVYWYQQSLDQGLQFLIQYYNGEERAKGNILERFSAQQFPDLHSELNLSSLELGDSALYFCASSVGRGTVHEQYFGPGTRLTVT.